Here is one T cell receptor (beta chain) with its context. Its antigen remains unidentified. Assay used: immunoSEQ multiplex PCR; TCRdb lists only in-frame clones, some missing. The table shows about 2.1 million clones, with over 85% occurring only once. This record comes from a study of shared clonotypes between healthy human individuals. Regarding the study as a whole: It was the non-shared clonotypes that had lower generation probabilities than clonotypes shared by all four donors. Estimated richness values were generally larger in naive subsets than in memory subsets.

The germline V gene has CDR1 LGHNT and CDR2 FRNRAP. V trimming: 1 base; J trimming: 6 bases; junction bases outside the gene matches: 2. The CDR3 loop spans 14 amino acids. Selected positively for CCR7 and CD45RO-negative, naive CD8 cells excluded terminally differentiated effector memory CD45RA+ cells. The clonotype originates from a man younger than 35 in good health. Some clones in this sample may be carry-over from other donors' samples. What was sequenced was naive CD8+ T cells from PBMCs. This chain links TRBV12-5 with TRBJ2-2; 7 nucleotides line up with TRBD1. The CDR3 nucleotides are TGTGCTAGTGGTTTGGCCGACAGGGCCGGGGAGCTGTTTTTT. It specifies CASGLADRAGELFF.